Below, 19 T cell receptor beta chains from the same sample are listed, as sequenced in a study of blood T cell repertoires in COVID-19. Clones were read by immunoSEQ multiplex PCR, and TCRdb kept only the in-frame ones, dropping some. The data contain approximately 140,000 clones, 75% to 85% of them singletons. Source material: peripheral blood. The receptors stem from a man aged 60 to 75 with active or convalescent COVID-19.

This chain connects TRBV6-2 or TRBV6-3 to TRBJ2-5; maybe TRBD2 (6 bases). The ends were cut back, 6 bases at V and 5 bases at J, with 13 bases in the middle. Germline CDR1 is MNHEY and CDR2 is SVGEGT. The CDR3 consists of 13 residues. The CDR3 region has the DNA TGTGCCAGCAGGTACGGGAGCGGGGAGACCCAGTACTTC. Residues: CASRYGSGETQYF.

The J gene is TRBJ2-3, the V gene TRBV10-3, with D perhaps matching TRBD2 (6 bases). Trimming pared 8 bases from V and 2 bases from J, leaving 17 bases between. CDR3 length equals 15 residues. Germline CDR1 reads ENHRY; CDR2 reads SYGVKD. CDR3 sequence: CAIGGVQGDTDTQYF. CDR3 bases: TGTGCCATCGGCGGGGTTCAGGGAGACACAGATACGCAGTATTTT.

The V and J genes are TRBV9 and TRBJ1-2; TRBD1 is a possible D gene (5 bases). This CDR3 is built from 14 residues. CDR1 is SGDLS, CDR2 YYNGEE, per germline. Between the trimmed V and J ends, which lost 0 bases and 4 bases, there was a span of 10 bases. For the CDR3, the DNA is TGTGCCAGCAGCGTAGACGGGGGTGGCTATGGCTACACCTTC. This encodes CASSVDGGGYGYTF.

V is TRBV10-3 and J is TRBJ2-2, with a weak D call TRBD2 (5 bases). The length of the CDR3 is 15 residues. The germline V gene has CDR1 ENHRY and CDR2 SYGVKD. V was cut by 4 bases and J by 4 bases, with 13 bases left in between. CDR3 region: CAISVEGSGTGELFF. The CDR3 DNA sequence: TGTGCCATCAGTGTAGAGGGAAGCGGCACCGGGGAGCTGTTTTTT.

The count of this clone is one. Here the CDR3 reads CASSQHANTEAFF. The CDR3 DNA reads as TGTGCCAGCAGCCAACACGCGAACACTGAAGCTTTCTTT. The gene calls are TRBV9 and TRBJ1-1; D gene unclear. The germline CDR1 and CDR2 sequences are SGDLS and YYNGEE. V was cut by 4 bases and J by 1 base, with 8 bases left in between. The CDR3 has 13 residues. Using reference TRBV9 and TRBJ1-1 for the parts outside the CDR3, the full variable domain is DSGVTQTPKHLITATGQRVTLRCSPRSGDLSVYWYQQSLDQGLQFLIQYYNGEERAKGNILERFSAQQFPDLHSELNLSSLELGDSALYFCASSQHANTEAFFGQGTRLTVV.

This clone came up once. The V gene is TRBV5-1, the J gene TRBJ2-7; D is perhaps TRBD2 (6 bases). The germline gives CDR1 SGHRS, CDR2 YFSETQ. V was pared by 2 bases and J by 4 bases, with 10 bases between. This CDR3 is built from 13 residues. CDR3 DNA sequence: TGCGCCAGCAGCTTCGGGGAGGAGTACGAGCAGTACTTC. Translated: CASSFGEEYEQYF.

V and J are TRBV2 and TRBJ1-5, with D unresolved. V was cut by 7 bases and J by 0 bases, with 10 bases left in between. In germline, CDR1 is SNHLY, CDR2 FYNNEI. The CDR3 length is 14 residues. The chain's CDR3 is CASTSLYSNQPQHF. The CDR3 coding sequence is TGTGCCAGCACGTCCCTCTATAGCAATCAGCCCCAGCATTTT.

The gene calls are TRBV18 and TRBJ1-5; tentative D call: TRBD1 (6 bases). Trimming shortened V by 5 bases and J by 2 bases, and 10 bases separated the two germline ends. The CDR3 loop spans 14 amino acids. In germline, CDR1 is KGHSH, CDR2 LQKENI. CDR3 bases: TGTGCCAGCTCATCTGGGGGCGGCAATCAGCCCCAGCATTTT. Translation: CASSSGGGNQPQHF.

The genes are TRBV9 and TRBJ1-2; D uncertain. The V and J ends lost 1 base and 8 bases respectively, with 24 bases between them. This CDR3 region has 17 residues. CDR1 SGDLS and CDR2 YYNGEE come from the germline V gene. The CDR3 region is CASSVLNPPGDHGGYTF. CDR3 DNA: TGTGCCAGCAGCGTACTCAACCCCCCCGGGGATCATGGAGGCTACACCTTC. Full variable domain (rest looked up from reference TRBV9 and TRBJ1-2): DSGVTQTPKHLITATGQRVTLRCSPRSGDLSVYWYQQSLDQGLQFLIQYYNGEERAKGNILERFSAQQFPDLHSELNLSSLELGDSALYFCASSVLNPPGDHGGYTFGSGTRLTVV.

The chain has TRBV28 and TRBJ2-1; 8 nucleotides align to TRBD2. Germline assignment: CDR1 MDHEN and CDR2 SYDVKM. The J segment lost 1 base and the V segment lost 6 bases, leaving 8 bases of the junction unmatched. This CDR3 has 16 amino acids. The CDR3 spells CASSFSGSGSYNEQFF. The CDR3 DNA follows: TGTGCCAGCAGCTTCAGCGGGAGTGGATCCTACAATGAGCAGTTCTTC.

V gene TRBV5-8 combines with J gene TRBJ2-7; 8 nucleotides line up with TRBD2. Germline V gene lookup returns CDR1 SGHTS and CDR2 YDEGEE. Trimming cost V 2 bases and J 6 bases; bases outside gene matches: 4. CDR3 length: 13 residues. The CDR3 nucleotides are TGTGCCAGCAGCTTTTCCCGGGGGGGCGAGCAGTACTTC. It is translated as CASSFSRGGEQYF.

V is TRBV5-6 and J is TRBJ2-5, with a weak D call TRBD1 (6 bases). Looked up from germline, CDR1 is SGHDT and CDR2 is YYEEEE. This CDR3 is built from 16 residues. V was trimmed by 5 bases and J by 4 bases, leaving 21 bases between them. CDR3 sequence (DNA): TGTGCCAGCAGGGTGACGGGCAGGGGTGTAGGAGAGACCCAGTACTTC. Protein product: CASRVTGRGVGETQYF.

The chain is built from TRBV28 and TRBJ2-5; D possibly corresponds to TRBD2 (5 bases). Germline V gives CDR1 MDHEN, CDR2 SYDVKM. V lost 1 base and J lost 7, with 13 bases in between. The CDR3 runs 14 residues. In nucleotides, the CDR3 is TGTGCCAGCAGTTTATCGGATGGCGGAGGGACCCAGTACTTC. The encoded protein is CASSLSDGGGTQYF.

The genes are TRBV11-2 and TRBJ2-2, with D tentatively TRBD2 (5 bases). The CDR3 runs 17 residues. V gave up 0 bases and J gave up 3 bases, with 14 bases separating them. Germline V gene sequence: CDR1 SGHAT, CDR2 FQNNGV. CDR3 amino acids: CASSLDYVGGYTGELFF. The CDR3, as DNA: TGTGCCAGCAGCTTAGATTACGTGGGCGGGTACACCGGGGAGCTGTTTTTT.

The V call is TRBV13, the J call TRBJ2-7; D is unresolved. The V gene's germline CDR1 is PRHDT and CDR2 FYEKMQ (reference sequence). The CDR3 spans 12 residues. The germline V and J ends were trimmed by 5 bases and 2 bases, with 7 bases remaining between them. The CDR3 DNA sequence: TGTGCCAGCAGCGTCGACACCTACGAGCAGTACTTC. Translated, it gives CASSVDTYEQYF.

The gene calls are TRBV9 and TRBJ1-4; maybe TRBD1 (5 bases). The CDR3 is made up of 13 amino acids. V shed 3 bases and J shed 8 bases, with 11 bases lying between them. Germline CDR1 is SGDLS and CDR2 is YYNGEE. In nucleotides, the CDR3 is TGTGCCAGCAGCGCGGGGGTTGGCGAAAAACTGTTTTTT. It codes for CASSAGVGEKLFF.

This sequence joins TRBV7-8 and TRBJ1-2; D might be TRBD1 (6 bases). The length of the CDR3 is 15 residues. The V gene's germline CDR1 is SGHVS and CDR2 FQNEAQ. V was clipped by 5 bases and J by 4 bases, with 17 bases between them. The CDR3 here is CASSPEGGSSYGYTF. The CDR3 bases are TGTGCCAGCAGCCCCGAGGGGGGGTCCTCCTATGGCTACACCTTC. Full variable domain (remainder filled in from reference TRBV7-8 and TRBJ1-2): GAGVSQSPRYKVAKRGQDVALRCDPISGHVSLFWYQQALGQGPEFLTYFQNEAQLDKSGLPSDRFFAERPEGSVSTLKIQRTQQEDSAVYLCASSPEGGSSYGYTFGSGTRLTVV.

This sequence joins TRBV7-3 and TRBJ2-1; a weak D match, TRBD2 (6 bases). V shed 1 base and J shed 9 bases, with 10 bases lying between them. This CDR3 has 13 amino acids. CDR1 is SGHTA, CDR2 FQGTGA, per germline. CDR3 in amino acids: CASSLRVGGEQFF. The CDR3 DNA reads as TGTGCCAGCAGCTTAAGGGTGGGAGGTGAGCAGTTCTTC.

CDR3 DNA: TGTGCCAGCAGTGATACAGACAGCCGCACAGATACGCAGTATTTT. It codes for CASSDTDSRTDTQYF. The J gene is TRBJ2-3, the V gene TRBV6-4; D is perhaps TRBD1 (5 bases). The CDR3 is 15 amino acids. V was cut by 3 bases and J by 1 base, with 11 bases left in between. The V gene's germline CDR1 is MRHNA and CDR2 SNTAGT.